One T cell receptor beta chain is described in this entry. This sample was taken from a study of T cells expressing NK-cell markers. From the 5' RACE reads, TCRdb lists one entry per CDR3 protein and no DNA. Its table lists some 460,000 distinct CDR3 sequences. The material sequenced was blood T cells: a sorted CD56 or NKG2C T cell subset, CD4+ or CD8+ T cells, or bulk PBMC T cells (not recorded which). The origin of this receptor is a woman between 50 and 59 years old in good health.

The CDR3 protein is CASSSRQGSQETQYF. The chain uses TRBV19 and TRBJ2-5; the D call from TCRdb, TRBD1, cannot be confirmed without DNA. The CDR3 is 15 residues long. Germline-derived CDR1 and CDR2 are LNHDA and SQIVND (reference sequence).